This T cell receptor (beta chain) stems from a study of blood T cell repertoires in COVID-19. Data came from immunoSEQ multiplex PCR; TCRdb stores just in-frame clones and leaves some out. The table lists roughly 200,000 clones, 70% to 85% of them singletons, with roughly 13% in the top ten. Sequencing was done on a sample of peripheral blood. This sequence was found in a man aged 50 to 60 who had recovered from COVID-19.

Here the CDR3 DNA reads TGTGCCAGCACCTCGTTTTTAGCTCAGCCCCAGCATTTT. Translating gives CASTSFLAQPQHF. This rearrangement joins TRBV12-3 or TRBV12-4 to TRBJ1-5; no reliable D call. CDR3 length: 13 residues. V shed 7 bases and J shed 6 bases, with 13 bases lying between them.